The 10 T cell receptor beta chains presented below share a single source sample, sequenced in a study of blood T cell repertoires in COVID-19. Produced via immunoSEQ multiplex PCR; TCRdb's table is partial and in-frame only. The sample includes approximately 140,000 clones, about 84% of them seen just once. The specimen was peripheral blood. The origin of the receptors is an elderly woman in a cohort sampled during active or convalescent COVID-19.

The CDR3 DNA follows: TGTGCCAGCAGTTCCGGGACAGGATCGCTCGAGCAGTACTTC. The encoded protein is CASSSGTGSLEQYF. The rearrangement joins TRBV2 to TRBJ2-7; 8 bases align to TRBD1. Trimming removed 5 bases from V and 6 bases from J; junction bases left unmatched: 9. The CDR3 has 14 amino acids. Germline V CDR1 and CDR2: SNHLY, FYNNEI.

The chain is built from TRBV5-4 and TRBJ1-4; 10 bases are a match to TRBD1. The CDR3 is made up of 17 amino acids. The junction had 13 bases not matched to a gene; V was cut back by 4 bases and J by 7 bases. In germline, CDR1 is SGHNT, CDR2 YYREEE (reference sequence). The CDR3 DNA reads TGTGCCAGCAGCGGGGGACAGGGGAACGGAGTGGCTGAAAAACTGTTTTTT. Encoded protein: CASSGGQGNGVAEKLFF.

This chain uses TRBV3-1 (or the pseudogene TRBV3-2) with TRBJ2-1; 11 nucleotides line up with TRBD2. The J segment lost 3 bases and the V segment lost 0 bases, leaving 10 bases of the junction unmatched. The CDR3 has 19 residues. In germline, CDR1 is LGHDT, CDR2 YNNKEL (reference sequence). The CDR3 sequence is CASSQDLSSGGPDYNEQFF. For the CDR3, the DNA is TGTGCCAGCAGCCAAGATCTTTCTAGCGGGGGGCCCGACTACAATGAGCAGTTCTTC.

This clone has more than one count but fewer than ten. V and J are TRBV11-2 and TRBJ2-5; D perhaps matches TRBD2 (6 bases). CDR1 and CDR2 from the germline V gene are SGHAT and FQNNGV. V lost 0 bases and J lost 6, with 14 bases in between. CDR3 length equals 15 residues. The CDR3 coding sequence is TGTGCCAGCAGCTTAGATCAGGCAGGGAGGAAGACCCAGTACTTC. Its translation is CASSLDQAGRKTQYF.

The chain joins TRBV5-1 to TRBJ2-2; D remains unclear. CDR3 length equals 14 residues. The V gene's germline CDR1 is SGHRS and CDR2 YFSETQ. V lost 1 base and J 5 bases, leaving 9 bases between the germline ends. CDR3 amino acids: CASSLKTGTGELFF. The CDR3 DNA reads as TGCGCCAGCAGCTTGAAGACTGGAACCGGGGAGCTGTTTTTT.

The count of this clone is one. The genes are TRBV2 and TRBJ2-3, with D maybe TRBD1 (6 bases). The germline V gene has CDR1 SNHLY and CDR2 FYNNEI. This CDR3 region has 13 residues. The V end lost 9 bases, the J end lost 6 bases, and 16 bases lay between the germline ends. The CDR3 nucleotides read TGTGCCAGTGGCTGGCAGGGGAAGGATACGCAGTATTTT. Translated, it gives CASGWQGKDTQYF. The full variable domain, in which reference TRBV2 and TRBJ2-3 provide the parts outside the CDR3, is EPEVTQTPSHQVTQMGQEVILRCVPISNHLYFYWYRQILGQKVEFLVSFYNNEISEKSEIFDDQFSVERPDGSNFTLKIRSTKLEDSAMYFCASGWQGKDTQYFGPGTRLTVL.

The CDR3 reads CASSQGRGVNYGYTF. DNA of the CDR3: TGTGCCAGCAGCCAAGGGAGGGGAGTTAACTATGGCTACACCTTC. V usage is TRBV3-1 (or the pseudogene TRBV3-2) and J usage is TRBJ1-2; a possible D gene is TRBD1 (5 bases). Germline V lookup: CDR1 LGHDT, CDR2 YNNKEL (reference sequence). Trimming left V 1 base short and J 1 base short, with 10 bases between. The CDR3 contains 15 residues.

There are a few counts of this clone. The gene calls are TRBV2 and TRBJ1-2; D possibly corresponds to TRBD1 (6 bases). The V end lost 8 bases, the J end lost 6 bases, and 10 bases lay between the germline ends. The CDR3 has 11 amino acids. Germline V gives CDR1 SNHLY, CDR2 FYNNEI. CDR3 residues: CASPWTDGYTF. The CDR3 nucleotides are TGTGCCAGCCCCTGGACAGATGGCTACACCTTC.

V is TRBV4-1 and J is TRBJ2-7; the D is unclear. The CDR3 extends over 14 amino acids. The germline V gene encodes CDR1 MGHRA and CDR2 YSYEKL. Trimming stripped 0 bases from V and 0 bases from J, with 6 bases between. DNA of the CDR3: TGCGCCAGCAGCCAAGATCGGAGCTCCTACGAGCAGTACGTC. Protein: CASSQDRSSYEQYV.

The chain is built from TRBV2 and TRBJ1-1; 7 bases are shared with TRBD1. Trimming removed 7 bases from V and 0 bases from J; junction bases left unmatched: 5. The CDR3 runs to 14 residues. Germline loops: CDR1 SNHLY, CDR2 FYNNEI. The CDR3 region is CASTRQGMNTEAFF. In DNA, the CDR3 is TGTGCCAGCACTAGACAGGGCATGAACACTGAAGCTTTCTTT.